The clone carrying this T cell receptor beta chain was detected many times. What it binds is not known. Germline CDR1 reads MNHEY; CDR2 reads SMNVEV (reference sequence). This CDR3 region has 13 residues. The germline V and J ends were trimmed by 3 bases and 5 bases, with 8 bases remaining between them. Quantitative 5'-RACE with molecular barcodes generated TCR beta libraries. TCRdb fed the 5' RACE reads into MiXCR, producing one record per CDR3 protein. The table includes about 180,000 distinct CDR3 sequences, approximately 10% detected once. This specimen belongs to a study of CD8 T cells in ankylosing spondylitis. Findings and caveats of the study: Earlier work had already found some motif variants in reactive arthritis synovial fluid and blood. In ankylosing spondylitis patients, matched synovial fluid reportedly showed significant enrichment of disease-linked clones. Ankylosing spondylitis blood appeared to carry a characteristic TCR beta motif of several highly homologous variants.

Sequencing was performed on blood, either unsorted or a sorted T cell fraction (not recorded which). The clonotype originates from a female donor with ankylosing spondylitis or in good health (not recorded which). J is TRBJ2-1 and V is TRBV27, with D perhaps TRBD1 (5 bases). CDR3 sequence reads: CASSFHRNNEQFF. The CDR3 DNA follows: TGTGCCAGCAGTTTCCACAGGAACAATGAGCAGTTCTTC.